This note documents a single T cell receptor (beta chain) sequence. Its antigen remains unknown. CDR3 length equals 14 residues. V was shortened by 2 bases and J by 2 bases, with 9 bases between the two germline ends. CDR1 and CDR2 (germline): PRHDT, FYEKMQ (reference sequence). The sample comes from a study of CD8 T cells in Susac syndrome. Broader study findings: Individuals included in the TCR sequencing and HLA analysis were acknowledged by the study to be relatively few in number.

Random hexamers served to reverse transcribe about 0.5 to 1 ug RNA. The immunoSEQ assay covered 54 Vbeta and 13 Jbeta segments for CDR3. One entry per CDR3 protein, called by TCRdb with MiXCR from the immunoSEQ multiplex PCR reads. Of 78,000 or so distinct CDR3 sequences detected, approximately 94% appear once; the ten largest clones hold around 0.4%. The CD8+ and CD4+ T cells were negatively isolated, with the TEMRA cells enriched by FACS. The chain carries TRBV13 and TRBJ1-1; maybe TRBD1 (5 bases). Sequenced material: CD8+ T cells from PBMCs. The TCR comes from a human donor with multiple sclerosis. This chain's CDR3 is CASSLHGANTEAFF. CDR3 coding DNA: TGTGCCAGCAGCTTACACGGGGCCAACACTGAAGCTTTCTTT.